The 10 T cell receptor beta chains below were found in one sample sequenced in a study of cytomegalovirus exposure and HLA in healthy donors. Assay: immunoSEQ multiplex PCR; the TCRdb copy retains only in-frame clones and omits some. The sample contains fewer than 85,000 clones, around 94% of which appear only once. Sequenced material: PBMCs. The source is a woman in her late teens or twenties in good health and CMV-seronegative.

A single count supports this clone. This chain connects TRBV18 to TRBJ2-1; TRBD1 might be the D (5 bases). The CDR3 has 14 residues. Germline V gene lookup returns CDR1 KGHSH and CDR2 LQKENI. Trimming left V 2 bases short and J 0 bases short, with 5 bases between. The DNA for the CDR3 is TGTGCCAGCTCACCAGACAGCTCCTACAATGAGCAGTTCTTC. Its protein product is CASSPDSSYNEQFF.

The rearrangement links TRBV9 to TRBJ2-2; D might be TRBD2 (6 bases). There are 16 residues in the CDR3. Germline CDR1 and CDR2: SGDLS and YYNGEE. V was clipped by 0 bases and J by 4 bases, with 13 bases between them. As DNA, the CDR3 is TGTGCCAGCAGCGTAGGGGGCTTGGGGGGCACCGGGGAGCTGTTTTTT. Encoded protein: CASSVGGLGGTGELFF.

This chain links TRBV7-6 with TRBJ1-1; D is possibly TRBD1 (5 bases). Trimming took 4 bases from V and 0 from J, leaving 15 bases between them. The CDR3 runs to 16 residues. The germline V gene encodes CDR1 SGHVS and CDR2 FNYEAQ. The CDR3 nucleotides are TGTGCCAGCAGCTCGAGCGCCGGGACTATGAACACTGAAGCTTTCTTT. Its protein product is CASSSSAGTMNTEAFF. Full variable domain (remainder filled in from reference TRBV7-6 and TRBJ1-1): GAGVSQSPRYKVTKRGQDVALRCDPISGHVSLYWYRQALGQGPEFLTYFNYEAQQDKSGLPNDRFSAERPEGSISTLTIQRTEQRDSAMYRCASSSSAGTMNTEAFFGQGTRLTVV.

The chain couples TRBV7-2 to TRBJ1-3, with D hard to call. Germline V gene sequence: CDR1 SGHTA, CDR2 FQGNSA. CDR3 length: 18 amino acids. The ends were cut back, 1 base at V and 0 bases at J, with 16 bases in the middle. Written as DNA, the CDR3 is TGTGCCAGCAGCTTAGTTTCGGTATCCTCTACCTCTGGAAACACCATATATTTT. This codes for CASSLVSVSSTSGNTIYF.

The V call is TRBV7-9, the J call TRBJ1-3, with 9 nucleotides matching TRBD1. CDR3 size: 14 residues. The J segment lost 6 bases and the V segment lost 5 bases, leaving 5 bases of the junction unmatched. Germline CDR1 and CDR2: SEHNR and FQNEAQ (reference sequence). The CDR3 nucleotides read TGTGCCAGCAGCGCCGGGACAGGGCAAAACACCATATATTTT. Amino acid sequence: CASSAGTGQNTIYF.

The chain is built from TRBV4-1 and TRBJ2-1, with TRBD2 identical over 8 bases. The CDR3 contains 15 residues. J gave up 4 bases and V 4 bases, and 6 bases lay outside the gene matches. Germline V gene data show CDR1 as MGHRA and CDR2 as YSYEKL. The chain's CDR3 is CASSPRGAAYNEQFF. The CDR3 DNA sequence: TGCGCCAGCAGCCCGCGGGGGGCCGCGTACAATGAGCAGTTCTTC.

The chain joins TRBV7-2 to TRBJ1-1; TRBD1 agrees at 10 bases. CDR1 and CDR2 (germline): SGHTA, FQGNSA. The V and J ends lost 3 bases and 7 bases, in that order; junction bases with no gene match: 5. CDR3 length equals 14 residues. As DNA, the CDR3 is TGTGCCAGCAGCTTCGGGACAGGGGTCGGTGAAGCTTTCTTT. This codes for CASSFGTGVGEAFF. The whole variable domain, remainder taken from reference TRBV7-2 and TRBJ1-1, is GAGVSQSPSNKVTEKGKDVELRCDPISGHTALYWYRQSLGQGLEFLIYFQGNSAPDKSGLPSDRFSAERTGGSVSTLTIQRTQQEDSAVYLCASSFGTGVGEAFFGQGTRLTVV.

The genes are TRBV19 and TRBJ1-1; 9 bases agree with TRBD1. The germline CDR1 and CDR2 sequences are LNHDA and SQIVND (reference sequence). V lost 6 bases to trimming and J lost 5 bases; unmatched junction nucleotides: 7. The CDR3 totals 14 residues. CDR3 loop: CASRPGQGSTEAFF. As DNA, the CDR3 is TGTGCCAGTAGACCGGGACAGGGTTCGACTGAAGCTTTCTTT. The variable domain in full, completed from reference TRBV19 and TRBJ1-1, reads DGGITQSPKYLFRKEGQNVTLSCEQNLNHDAMYWYRQDPGQGLRLIYYSQIVNDFQKGDIAEGYSVSREKKESFPLTVTSAQKNPTAFYLCASRPGQGSTEAFFGQGTRLTVV.

This chain joins TRBV5-5 and TRBJ2-7, with D perhaps TRBD1 (5 bases). Trimming took off 0 bases at V and 3 bases at J, with 10 bases between the two ends. The germline gives CDR1 SGHKS, CDR2 YYEKEE (reference sequence). This CDR3 comprises 14 residues. The CDR3 bases are TGTGCCAGCAGCTTGGATCAGGGTTACTACGAGCAGTACTTC. Translated, it gives CASSLDQGYYEQYF.

The DNA for the CDR3 is TGTGCCAGCTCACCGGACAGGTTTGAAGCTTTCTTT. It yields the protein CASSPDRFEAFF. The gene calls are TRBV18 and TRBJ1-1; the match to TRBD1 covers 7 bases. CDR3 length equals 12 residues. V shed 3 bases and J 7 bases; nucleotides not matched to a gene: 2. Germline V gene lookup returns CDR1 KGHSH and CDR2 LQKENI.